This TCR beta chain was identified in a study of CD8+CD57+ T cells in acquired aplastic anemia (dated 2018 in TCRdb). Background on the whole study: DNA extracted from sorted CD4+ and CD8+ cells had a mean of about 3.2 ug, with a range of about 0.19 to 30 ug. A CD8+CD57+ expansion meant a frequency higher than the mean frequency seen in healthy subjects.

Reading the germline V gene gives CDR1 SGHTA and CDR2 FQGNSA. Trimmed from V: 5 bases; trimmed from J: 6 bases; junction bases lacking a gene match: 12. CDR3 length: 15 amino acids, cysteine to phenylalanine. Of the read, only the CDR3 DNA is kept; its 45 bases are in frame from base 1. On this clonotype: Its antigen is currently not known. No base-level quality is on record; no much larger clone is a single base apart.

The patients picked for sequencing were ones in whom flow cytometry had shown an expansion of CD8+CD57+ cells. Every patient had a diagnosis of severe acquired aplastic anemia based on International Study of Aplastic Anemia and Agranulocytosis and Camitta criteria. No patient had received any therapy when blood was sampled. TCR repertoires of sorted CD4+ and CD8+ blood T cells from severe aplastic anemia patients and healthy subjects were deep-sequenced in the study. Patients were enrolled in the USA under clinicaltrials.gov protocols 00001620, 01623167, 00001397, 00071045, 00081523 and 00961064. Ficoll-Paque density gradient centrifugation was used to isolate peripheral blood mononuclear cells. Before DNA was extracted, CD4+ and CD8+ T cells were sorted using either FACS or magnetic beads. Broad study findings and their caveats: About 29 CD8+ CDR3 sequences were found to be shared between patients and controls, but these sequences appeared to be highly expressed in patients and within the immunodominant clones of the patients. No significant difference in CD8+ Simpson's diversity was found between patients and healthy controls (P=0.060).

Genomic DNA was used as template for profiling of TCR beta VDJ combinations and CDR3 sequences. An Illumina HiSeq 2000 was used for TCR repertoire sequencing. The source study handled its data this way. TRBV/TRBJ rearrangement plots, CDR3 size and DJ length profiles, and Simpson's diversity index were used to assess repertoires. The most abundant DNA sequence in the deep sequencing data was taken as the immunodominant clone. CDR3 amino acid sequences were screened for sharing across subjects and were compared with published repertoires and the VDJdb database. TCRdb trimmed the raw reads at Q25, called clones with MiXCR and kept productive beta chains. Entries are consolidated by CDR3 protein sequence, retaining the most common genes and DNA. The V and J calls here are based on TCRdb, not the publication. For this sample the table gives over 150,000 distinct CDR3 sequences, of which approximately 52% were detected only once. About 12% of the sample comes from the top ten.

The TCR sequence derives from a human donor with aplastic anemia. The chain was built from TRBV7-2 and TRBJ1-2, and TRBD1 matches 7 of the central bases. Specimen: sorted CD4+, CD8+, or CD8+CD57+ T cells (not recorded which) from PBMCs. The CDR3 here reads CASSAKTGRSDGYTF. The DNA sequence is as follows: TGTGCCAGCAGCGCGAAGACAGGGCGGAGTGATGGCTACACCTTC.